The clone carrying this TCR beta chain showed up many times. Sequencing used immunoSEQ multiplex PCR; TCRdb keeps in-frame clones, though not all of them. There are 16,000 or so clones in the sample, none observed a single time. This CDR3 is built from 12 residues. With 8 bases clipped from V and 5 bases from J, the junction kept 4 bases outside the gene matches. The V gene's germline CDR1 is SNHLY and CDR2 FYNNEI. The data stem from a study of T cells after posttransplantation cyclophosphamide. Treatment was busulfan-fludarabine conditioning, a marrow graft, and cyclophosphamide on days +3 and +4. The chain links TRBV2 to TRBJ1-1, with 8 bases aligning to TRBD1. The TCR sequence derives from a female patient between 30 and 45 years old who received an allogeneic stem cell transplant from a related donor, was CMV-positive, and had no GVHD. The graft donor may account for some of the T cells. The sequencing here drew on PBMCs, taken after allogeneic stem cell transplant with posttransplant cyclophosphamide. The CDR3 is CASGTGHTEAFF. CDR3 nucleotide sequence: TGTGCCAGCGGGACAGGTCATACTGAAGCTTTCTTT.